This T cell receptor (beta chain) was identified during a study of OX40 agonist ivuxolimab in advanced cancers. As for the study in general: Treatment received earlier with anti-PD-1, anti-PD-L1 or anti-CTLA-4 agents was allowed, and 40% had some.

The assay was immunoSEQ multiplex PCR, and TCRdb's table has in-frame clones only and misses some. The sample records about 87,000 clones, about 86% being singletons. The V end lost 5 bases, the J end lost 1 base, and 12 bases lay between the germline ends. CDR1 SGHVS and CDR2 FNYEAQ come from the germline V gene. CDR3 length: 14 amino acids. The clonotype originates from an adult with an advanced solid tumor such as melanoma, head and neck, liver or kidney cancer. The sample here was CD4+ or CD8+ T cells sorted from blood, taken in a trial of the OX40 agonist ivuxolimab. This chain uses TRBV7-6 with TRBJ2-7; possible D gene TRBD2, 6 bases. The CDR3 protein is CASSGGALSYEQYF. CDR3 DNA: TGTGCCAGCAGCGGAGGGGCGCTGTCCTACGAGCAGTACTTC.